This T cell receptor (beta chain) was recorded in a study of T cell clusters in autoimmune cytopenias. This clonotype counts as medium-sized by frequency. TRB rearrangements were amplified by touch-down multiplex PCR with mixed TRB-A/B primers. From its re-call of the multiplex PCR reads, TCRdb lists each CDR3 protein once, without DNA. Across 6,000 to 8,500 distinct CDR3 sequences, the top ten clones capture about 4.4% of the sample. Each sample's input was 200 to 300 ng genomic DNA, 35,000 to 40,000 genome equivalents. CDR3 length: 12 residues. Germline V gene sequence: CDR1 KGHSH, CDR2 LQKENI. The sample was also reused in another study, on T cell repertoires in aging, cancer and after chemotherapy. That paper notes: Healthy donor repertoires were recorded over several months to years and showed clear clonal overlap. Loss of evenness, beyond lost richness, contributed to age-related TCR diversity decline in cancer patients.

The rearrangement uses TRBV18 and TRBJ2-1; the TCRdb D gene call, TRBD1, has no DNA to confirm it. Sequencing was performed on peripheral blood. This TCR derives from a human donor in good health. The CDR3 loop reads CASSPVGGEQFF. The entire variable domain, with the rest obtained from reference TRBV18 and TRBJ2-1, is as follows: NAGVMQNPRHLVRRRGQEARLRCSPMKGHSHVYWYRQLPEEGLKFMVYLQKENIIDESGMPKERFSAEFPKEGPSILRIQQVVRGDSAAYFCASSPVGGEQFFGPGTRLTVL.